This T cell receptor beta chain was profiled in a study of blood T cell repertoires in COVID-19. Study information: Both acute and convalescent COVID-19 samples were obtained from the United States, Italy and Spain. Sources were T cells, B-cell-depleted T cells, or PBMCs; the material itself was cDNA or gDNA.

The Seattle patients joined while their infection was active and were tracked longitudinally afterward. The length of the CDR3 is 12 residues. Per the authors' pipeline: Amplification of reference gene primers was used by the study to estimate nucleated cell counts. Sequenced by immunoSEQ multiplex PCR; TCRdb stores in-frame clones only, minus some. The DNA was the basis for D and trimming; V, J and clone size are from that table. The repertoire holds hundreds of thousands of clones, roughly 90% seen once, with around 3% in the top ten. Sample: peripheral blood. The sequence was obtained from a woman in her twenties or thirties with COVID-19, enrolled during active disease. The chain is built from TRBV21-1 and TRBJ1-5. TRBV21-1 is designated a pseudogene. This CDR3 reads CASSGGKQPQHF. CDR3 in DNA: TGTGCCAGCAGCGGCGGGAAACAGCCCCAGCATTTT.